This T cell receptor (beta chain) emerged from a study of T cell responses to AZD1222 COVID-19 vaccine. Data came from immunoSEQ multiplex PCR; TCRdb stores just in-frame clones and leaves some out. Of tens of thousands of clones in the sample, more than 75% are singletons; the top ten hold roughly 17%. With 4 bases removed from V and 7 bases from J, the gap between germline ends came to 17 bases. CDR1 is MNHEY, CDR2 SMNVEV, per germline (reference sequence). CDR3 length equals 16 residues. V gene TRBV27 combines with J gene TRBJ1-6; possible D gene TRBD1, 5 bases. Sample: peripheral blood, taken on day 0 of AZD1222 vaccination. The TCR originated in an adult in good health. The CDR3 protein is CASSSPLRDGNSPLHF. The CDR3 DNA reads TGTGCCAGCAGTTCTCCACTCCGGGACGGGAATTCACCCCTCCACTTT.